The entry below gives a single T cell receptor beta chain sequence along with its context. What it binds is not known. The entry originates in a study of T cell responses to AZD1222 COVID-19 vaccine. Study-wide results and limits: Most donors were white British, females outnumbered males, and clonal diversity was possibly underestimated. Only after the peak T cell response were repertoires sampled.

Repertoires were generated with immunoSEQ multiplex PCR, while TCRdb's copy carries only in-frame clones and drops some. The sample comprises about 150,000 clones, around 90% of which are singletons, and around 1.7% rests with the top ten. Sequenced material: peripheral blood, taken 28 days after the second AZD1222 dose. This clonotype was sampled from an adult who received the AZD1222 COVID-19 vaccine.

As DNA, the CDR3 is TGTGCCAGCAGCTTACCGGGACTCCCCCCCGAGGAGACCCAGTACTTC. This sequence encodes CASSLPGLPPEETQYF. V usage is TRBV7-9 and J usage is TRBJ2-5; TRBD2 is a possible D gene (6 bases). The CDR3 has 16 residues. The germline CDR1 and CDR2 sequences are SEHNR and FQNEAQ (reference sequence). V gave up 2 bases and J gave up 5 bases, with 18 bases separating them.